Listed below are T cell receptor beta chains from one sample, sequenced in a study of T cell repertoires in cytomegalovirus infection. Antigen specificity for these receptors is unknown. MiXCR was run by TCRdb on the reads, yielding one entry per CDR3 protein. The table lists about 920,000 distinct CDR3 sequences, roughly 31% of them singletons. Sequenced material: cultured CD8+ T cells from PBMCs, taken from culture after CMV antigen stimulation. The receptors come from a human donor in good health (CMV status not recorded). Some clones in this sample may be carry-over from other donors' samples. CDR3s include the opening cysteine and the closing phenylalanine or tryptophan. A D gene is named only where the DNA matches it firmly. Rows may omit the clone size; those that give it use once, few, many or a size class.

v_gene,d_gene,j_gene,abundance,CDR3nt,CDR3aa
TRBV7-8,-,TRBJ2-4,few,TGTGCCAGCAGCCCCAAGAGTGGCAGCCTATGGGAAAACATTCAGTACTTC,CASSPKSGSLWENIQYF
TRBV27,-,TRBJ2-7,-,TGTGCCAGCAGTTTATTGAACGGGGGGCCCCCCTACGAGCAGTACTTC,CASSLLNGGPPYEQYF
TRBV5-6,-,TRBJ1-2,-,TGTGCCAGCAGCAAAGGGTTCGGAACTTCATACTATGGCTACACCTTC,CASSKGFGTSYYGYTF
TRBV15,TRBD1,TRBJ2-4,-,TGTGCCACCAGCAGAGATCGGGGACAGGGGATAGACATTCAGTACTTC,CATSRDRGQGIDIQYF
TRBV7-6,-,TRBJ1-5,many,TGTGCCAGCAGCTTAGGGGAGGTGGGTAGCGGCCAGCCCCAGCATTTT,CASSLGEVGSGQPQHF
TRBV7-9,TRBD2,TRBJ2-5,few,TGTGCCAGCAGACCAATAGCGGGGGGGGCCGAAGAGACCCAGTACTTC,CASRPIAGGAEETQYF
TRBV7-2,TRBD2,TRBJ2-3,many,TGTGCCAGCAGCTTCGGGACTAGCGCTAGCACAGATACGCAGTATTTT,CASSFGTSASTDTQYF
TRBV5-6,TRBD2,TRBJ2-2,-,TGTGCCAGCAGCTTGGAACAAGCGGGGGCCGGGGAGCTGTTTTTT,CASSLEQAGAGELFF
TRBV6-5,TRBD1,TRBJ1-2,once,TGTGCCAGCAGTGCATTTTCCGGGACAGGGCCTGGCTACACCTTC,CASSAFSGTGPGYTF
TRBV12-5,-,TRBJ1-1,many,TGTGCTAGTGGTTTGGAGTTTGCGGTAACTGAAGCTTTCTTT,CASGLEFAVTEAFF
TRBV20-1,TRBD1,TRBJ2-1,-,TGCAGTGCTAGTGGAGGGGGACAGGGCCCGCCGGGCAGCTACAATGAGCAGTTCTTC,CSASGGGQGPPGSYNEQFF
TRBV6-4,-,TRBJ1-1,-,TGTGCCAGCAGAAATTTTCGGGCTGAAGCTTTCTTT,CASRNFRAEAFF
TRBV27,-,TRBJ1-5,-,TGTGCCAGCAGTCCTTATTACAGGGACAATCAGCCCCAGCATTTT,CASSPYYRDNQPQHF
TRBV5-1,-,TRBJ1-1,-,TGCGCCAGCAGCTTGGATGGGGGGCTCCTCACTGAAGCTTTCTTT,CASSLDGGLLTEAFF
TRBV4-1,-,TRBJ1-1,-,TGCGCCAGCAGCCAAGATCTTAAGGGGAGGGCTTTCTTT,CASSQDLKGRAFF
TRBV6-5,-,TRBJ2-1,-,TGTGCCAGCAGTTACTCTTTGCAGCGGATCTTAAGCTCCTACAATGAGCAGTTCTTC,CASSYSLQRILSSYNEQFF
TRBV5-1,-,TRBJ1-1,many,TGCGCCAGCAGCATGACCCTAGAGAACACTGAAGCTTTCTTT,CASSMTLENTEAFF
TRBV6-2/TRBV6-3,-,TRBJ2-5,few,TGTGCCAGCAATAATGGGGGAGAGACCCAGTACTTC,CASNNGGETQYF
TRBV6-1,TRBD1,TRBJ1-3,many,TGTGCCAGCAGTGCTTCCGGGACAGGGTTCCCAGACTCTGGAAACACCATATATTTT,CASSASGTGFPDSGNTIYF
TRBV27,TRBD1,TRBJ1-1,few,TGTGCCAGCAGCACGACAGGGGGCATCACTGAAGCTTTCTTT,CASSTTGGITEAFF
TRBV20-1,-,TRBJ1-1,few,TGCAGTGCTAGACGCAGTACTGAAGCTTTCTTT,CSARRSTEAFF
TRBV10-2,TRBD1,TRBJ1-4,few,TGCGCCAGCAGTGAAACAGGGGTGGAAAAACTGTTTTTT,CASSETGVEKLFF
TRBV6-2/TRBV6-3,-,TRBJ1-6,few,TGTGCCAGCGAGAATGGAGCCTCCTATAATTCACCCCTCCACTTT,CASENGASYNSPLHF
TRBV10-3,-,TRBJ1-1,-,TGTGCCATCAGTGGGGGTAAGGCCACTGAAGCTTTCTTT,CAISGGKATEAFF
TRBV27,-,TRBJ1-1,few,TGTGCCAGCCGCCGCGCGGGGATGAACACTGAAGCTTTCTTT,CASRRAGMNTEAFF
TRBV7-2,-,TRBJ2-1,many,TGTGCCAGCAGCTTTTTGGGGGGGGCTAGGAGCTCCTACAATGAGCAGTTCTTC,CASSFLGGARSSYNEQFF
TRBV7-9,TRBD2,TRBJ2-1,few,TGTGCCAGCAGCAGAGGTCTAGCGGGGGAAAACAATGAGCAGTTCTTC,CASSRGLAGENNEQFF
TRBV6-2/TRBV6-3,-,TRBJ1-1,few,TGTGCCACCTCTCCGGCTGGGGCTGAAGCTTTCTTT,CATSPAGAEAFF
TRBV29-1,-,TRBJ2-3,many,TGCAGCGTTGAAACCACAGATACGCAGTATTTT,CSVETTDTQYF
TRBV6-1,-,TRBJ1-3,-,TGTGCCAGCAGTCCCCGGGGGAATGCTGGAAACACCATATATTTT,CASSPRGNAGNTIYF
TRBV13,TRBD1,TRBJ2-7,-,TGTGCCAGCAGCTCGTCCCGAGGACAGGGAATCGACAACGAGCAGTACTTC,CASSSSRGQGIDNEQYF
TRBV11-2,-,TRBJ2-1,-,TGTGCCAGCAGCTTAGCCGTCCGGTACCCCAGAAATGAGCAGTTCTTC,CASSLAVRYPRNEQFF
TRBV6-2/TRBV6-3,-,TRBJ2-3,-,TGTGCCAGCAGTTACTCGATGCAGACCCCGCCGGATACGCAGTATTTT,CASSYSMQTPPDTQYF
TRBV27,TRBD2,TRBJ2-2,-,TGTGCCAGCAAAGCGGGGGGCGCATACGGGGAGCTGTTTTTT,CASKAGGAYGELFF
TRBV7-6,-,TRBJ1-1,many,TGTGCCAGCAGCTTAGGCGGGGCTAGGACTGAAGCTTTCTTT,CASSLGGARTEAFF
TRBV7-6,TRBD2,TRBJ2-2,-,TGTGCTAGCAACCTAGCGGGACGGGACACCGGGGAGCTGTTTTTT,CASNLAGRDTGELFF
TRBV2,-,TRBJ2-1,-,TGTGCCAGCAAAGGGGGACTCAATGAGCAGTTCTTC,CASKGGLNEQFF
TRBV7-8,-,TRBJ2-1,few,TGTGCCAGCAGCCCAGGGGTAATCACCTACAATGAGCAGTTCTTC,CASSPGVITYNEQFF
TRBV4-2,-,TRBJ2-3,-,TGTGCCAGCAGCCAAGATAGGTGGACAAGCACAGATACGCAGTATTTT,CASSQDRWTSTDTQYF
TRBV6-1,-,TRBJ2-2,-,TGTGCCACCAAACGGGGCGTTTACTCGAACACCGGGGAGCTGTTTTTT,CATKRGVYSNTGELFF
TRBV7-8,-,TRBJ1-1,many,TGTGCCAGCAGCCACGGACCGGGCGAGAACACTGAAGCTTTCTTT,CASSHGPGENTEAFF
TRBV12-3/TRBV12-4,TRBD2,TRBJ2-3,-,TGTGCCAGCAGTTACTTAGCGGGGGCCACGACAGATACGCAGTATTTT,CASSYLAGATTDTQYF
TRBV6-5,-,TRBJ2-3,-,TGTGCCAGCAATGGGGGGCCCACAGATACGCAGTATTTT,CASNGGPTDTQYF
TRBV19,-,TRBJ1-1,few,TGTGCCGGTAGTACAGGGTTGGGCACTGAAGCTTTCTTT,CAGSTGLGTEAFF
TRBV27,-,TRBJ1-1,few,TGTGCCAGCAGTTGGGGGTACAACACTGAAGCTTTCTTT,CASSWGYNTEAFF
TRBV2,-,TRBJ2-2,few,TGTGCCAGCAGTGGGAATACAGGGTCCTTGAACACCGGGGAGCTGTTTTTT,CASSGNTGSLNTGELFF
TRBV24-1,-,TRBJ1-1,-,TGTGCCACCAGTGATTCCGGGAACACTGAAGCTTTCTTT,CATSDSGNTEAFF
TRBV12-3/TRBV12-4,TRBD1,TRBJ1-1,-,TGTGCCAGCAGTCACCAGGGGGCGAACACTGAAGCTTTCTTT,CASSHQGANTEAFF
TRBV15,-,TRBJ1-5,-,TGTGCCACCAGCAGAGATGGGCCAGACTATCAGCCCCAGCATTTT,CATSRDGPDYQPQHF
TRBV6-6,-,TRBJ1-5,-,TGTGCCAGCAGTTCCTTTAGACAGGACAATCAGCCCCAGCATTTT,CASSSFRQDNQPQHF
TRBV5-4,-,TRBJ2-7,-,TGTGCCAGCAGCTTGGGGGAACAGTTGAGCTCCTACGAGCAGTACTTC,CASSLGEQLSSYEQYF
TRBV12-3/TRBV12-4,TRBD1,TRBJ1-2,few,TGTGCCAGCAGTTTTTCCGGGACAGGGGGACTAGATGGCTACACCTTC,CASSFSGTGGLDGYTF
TRBV6-2/TRBV6-3,-,TRBJ1-1,-,TGTGCCAGCAGCCATACGGGACACTCCACTGAAGCTTTCTTT,CASSHTGHSTEAFF
TRBV3-1,-,TRBJ1-4,once,TGTGCCAGCAGGGAGAGGGGGGGCTTCGGTGAAAAACTGTTTTTT,CASRERGGFGEKLFF
TRBV7-9,TRBD2,TRBJ2-5,few,TGTGCCAGCAGCCTCGGGACTAGCGGTCCACGGACCCAGTACTTC,CASSLGTSGPRTQYF
TRBV27,-,TRBJ1-5,-,TGTGCCAGCAGTTGGGGAGGGCTAGGACAGCCCCAGCATTTT,CASSWGGLGQPQHF
TRBV6-6,-,TRBJ1-5,-,TGTGCCAGCAGTTCGTGGGGGGATAGCAATCAGCCCCAGCATTTT,CASSSWGDSNQPQHF
TRBV7-9,-,TRBJ2-7,few,TGTGCCAGCAGCTTAACAGGTCCGGGTCACGAGCAGTACTTC,CASSLTGPGHEQYF
TRBV15,TRBD1,TRBJ1-4,few,TGTGCCACCAGCAGTCCCACAGGGGGCAATCCCTTTAATGAAAAACTGTTTTTT,CATSSPTGGNPFNEKLFF
TRBV7-2,-,TRBJ2-7,many,TGTGCCAGCAGCTCACCGGGACTTTCCTACGAGCAGTACTTC,CASSSPGLSYEQYF